This passage covers 8 T cell receptor beta chains from one sample sequenced in a study of monozygotic twins with inflammatory bowel disease. After re-calling the 5' RACE reads, TCRdb lists one entry per CDR3 protein, DNA absent. The sample holds around 380,000 distinct CDR3 sequences. Sequencing was carried out using blood. The receptors shown here come from a human donor with ulcerative colitis or Crohn's disease, or a healthy co-twin of an affected twin (not recorded which).

The gene calls are TRBV11-2 and TRBJ2-5; TCRdb picks TRBD1, but there is no DNA to check that call. Germline V gives CDR1 SGHAT, CDR2 FQNNGV. The CDR3 covers 15 residues. The CDR3 loop reads CASSIWDERGETQYF. The full variable domain, its missing parts supplied by reference TRBV11-2 and TRBJ2-5, is EAGVAQSPRYKIIEKRQSVAFWCNPISGHATLYWYQQILGQGPKLLIQFQNNGVVDDSQLPKDRFSAERLKGVDSTLKIQPAKLEDSAVYLCASSIWDERGETQYFGPGTRLLVL.

V gene TRBV5-1 combines with J gene TRBJ2-7; there is no DNA to check the TCRdb D call of TRBD1. CDR1 SGHRS and CDR2 YFSETQ come from the germline V gene. The CDR3 runs 15 residues. The CDR3 sequence is CASSPGQFNLYEQYF.

V usage is TRBV5-1 and J usage is TRBJ1-6; TCRdb picks TRBD1, but there is no DNA to check that call. The CDR3 spans 15 residues. The V gene's germline CDR1 is SGHRS and CDR2 YFSETQ. Here the CDR3 reads CASSTWTGVHSPLHF.

This chain connects TRBV20-1 to TRBJ2-7; TCRdb names TRBD1, which stays unverified in the absence of DNA. Germline loops: CDR1 DFQATT, CDR2 SNEGSKA (reference sequence). The CDR3 covers 13 residues. CDR3 protein: CSALTGTAYEQYF.

The J gene is TRBJ2-3, the V gene TRBV5-1. The CDR3 runs 16 residues. Germline V gives CDR1 SGHRS, CDR2 YFSETQ. The CDR3 loop is CASSLAMGIPTDTQYF. The complete variable domain, with remaining parts taken from reference TRBV5-1 and TRBJ2-3, reads KAGVTQTPRYLIKTRGQQVTLSCSPISGHRSVSWYQQTPGQGLQFLFEYFSETQRNKGNFPGRFSGRQFSNSRSEMNVSTLELGDSALYLCASSLAMGIPTDTQYFGPGTRLTVL.

This sequence joins TRBV5-1 and TRBJ1-1; TCRdb picks TRBD1, but there is no DNA to check that call. CDR1 is SGHRS and CDR2 is YFSETQ in the germline V gene. This CDR3 has 15 amino acids. The CDR3 is CASSPGGARGTEAFF. Full variable domain (missing parts from reference TRBV5-1 and TRBJ1-1): KAGVTQTPRYLIKTRGQQVTLSCSPISGHRSVSWYQQTPGQGLQFLFEYFSETQRNKGNFPGRFSGRQFSNSRSEMNVSTLELGDSALYLCASSPGGARGTEAFFGQGTRLTVV.

This chain joins TRBV29-1 and TRBJ2-2; lacking DNA, the TRBD2 call made by TCRdb goes unchecked. The CDR3 covers 14 residues. The germline V gene has CDR1 SQVTM and CDR2 ANQGSEA. CDR3 amino acids: CSVEGGWDTGELFF.

This chain connects TRBV12-3 or TRBV12-4 to TRBJ2-7; TCRdb's D call of TRBD1 is untestable without DNA. The length of the CDR3 is 15 residues. The CDR3 here is CASSLGRQGPYEQYF.